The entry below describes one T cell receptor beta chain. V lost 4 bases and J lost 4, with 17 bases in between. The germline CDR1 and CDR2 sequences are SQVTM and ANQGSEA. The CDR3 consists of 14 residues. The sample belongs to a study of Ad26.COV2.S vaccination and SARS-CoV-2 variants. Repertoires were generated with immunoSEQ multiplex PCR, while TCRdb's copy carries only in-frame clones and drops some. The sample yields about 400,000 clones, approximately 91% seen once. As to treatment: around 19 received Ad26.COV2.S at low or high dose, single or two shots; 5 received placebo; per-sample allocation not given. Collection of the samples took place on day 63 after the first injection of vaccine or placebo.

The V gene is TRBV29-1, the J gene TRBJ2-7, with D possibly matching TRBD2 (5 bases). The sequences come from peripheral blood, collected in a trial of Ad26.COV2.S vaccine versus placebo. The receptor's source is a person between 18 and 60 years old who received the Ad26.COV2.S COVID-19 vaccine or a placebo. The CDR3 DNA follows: TGCAGCGTTGCGCCCGGACTCCTTTCGTACGAGCAGTACTTC. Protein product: CSVAPGLLSYEQYF.